This TCR beta chain was identified in a study of cytomegalovirus exposure and HLA in healthy donors. Study-wide findings and caveats: Across donors, sequencing depth was assumed by presence/absence analyses to be roughly uniform.

60 Vbeta and 13 Jbeta primers were used in PCR. The table came from immunoSEQ multiplex PCR; TCRdb's copy has only in-frame clones and leaves some out. The sample has some 85,000 clones, roughly 79% seen once. Details on this clone: Its antigen is unknown.

Germline values: CDR1 SQVTM, CDR2 ANQGSEA. This CDR3 region has 10 residues. Trimming took off 4 bases at V and 7 bases at J, with 7 bases between the two ends. The source material was PBMCs. The clonotype was recovered from a man aged 18 to 35 in good health and CMV-seropositive. The chain joins TRBV29-1 to TRBJ1-1; TRBD1 might be the D (5 bases). This CDR3 reads CSVGGGEAFF. CDR3 sequence (DNA): TGCAGCGTTGGGGGCGGTGAAGCTTTCTTT.